These T cell receptor beta chains were read from a single sample in a study of T cells after yellow fever vaccination. One entry per CDR3 protein, called by TCRdb with MiXCR from the 5' RACE reads. The profile shows about 630,000 distinct CDR3 sequences, 9% to 15% of them singletons. The sequencing used PBMCs, collected on the day of the yellow fever booster vaccination. The origin of the receptors is a man aged 25-45 years who received the YFV17D yellow fever vaccine. CDR3s include the opening cysteine and the closing phenylalanine or tryptophan. A D gene is named only where the DNA matches it firmly. Rows give clone size only sometimes, using once, few, many, or a class for an expanded clone.

TRBJ2-1 | TRBV2 | - | - | TGTGCCAGCGTCGTCGGGCACCCTGGCTACAATGAGCAGTTCTTC | CASVVGHPGYNEQFF
TRBJ2-3 | TRBV12-3/TRBV12-4 | - | - | TGTGCCAGCAATCCTTTAGGGGCTAGCACAGATACGCAGTATTTT | CASNPLGASTDTQYF
TRBJ2-7 | TRBV7-2 | TRBD1 | - | TGTGCCAGCAGCTTCCGGACAGGGCATTCAAGCTACGAGCAGTACTTC | CASSFRTGHSSYEQYF
TRBJ1-1 | TRBV5-1 | TRBD1 | many | TGCGCCAGCAGCTTGGGAGTCGGAGGGGGCGCGACTGAAGCTTTCTTT | CASSLGVGGGATEAFF
TRBJ2-7 | TRBV7-9 | - | - | TGTGCCAGCAGCCCCCTGGGGCGAAATGACTACGAGCAGTACTTC | CASSPLGRNDYEQYF
TRBJ2-7 | TRBV5-1 | - | few | TGCGCCAGCAGCTTTCCGTCCGGGGAGCAGTACTTC | CASSFPSGEQYF
TRBJ2-5 | TRBV18 | TRBD2 | few | TGTGCCAGCTCACCACAACTAGCGGGAGGAGAGACCCAGTACTTC | CASSPQLAGGETQYF
TRBJ2-5 | TRBV20-1 | TRBD2 | - | TGCAGTGGGTCGGGACTAATGATAAAGTCGGCCCAGTACTTC | CSGSGLMIKSAQYF
TRBJ2-2 | TRBV20-1 | TRBD2 | few | TGCAGTGCCCCCCCCTCTAGCGGGAGCGGGGAGCTGTTTTTT | CSAPPSSGSGELFF
TRBJ2-7 | TRBV12-3/TRBV12-4 | TRBD2 | few | TGTGCCAGCAGCGCAGCGGGAGCCTCCGACGAGCAGTACTTC | CASSAAGASDEQYF
TRBJ2-3 | TRBV5-1 | TRBD2 | few | TGCGCCAGCAGCTTACCTAGCGGGAGGGGGACAGATACGCAGTATTTT | CASSLPSGRGTDTQYF
TRBJ2-1 | TRBV6-1 | TRBD2 | - | TGTGCCAGCAATCCCAGGGGGACTAGCGGGATCAATGAGCAGTTCTTC | CASNPRGTSGINEQFF
TRBJ2-1 | TRBV20-1 | - | - | TGCAGTGCTAGCCTGACTGGGGCTGAGCAGTTCTTC | CSASLTGAEQFF
TRBJ2-2 | TRBV3-1 | - | - | TGTGCCAGCAGCCAATACCGAGCGAACACCGGGGAGCTGTTTTTT | CASSQYRANTGELFF
TRBJ2-5 | TRBV10-3 | - | few | TGTGCCATCGGAACGCGTTTATTGGAGACCCAGTACTTC | CAIGTRLLETQYF
TRBJ2-7 | TRBV6-2/TRBV6-3 | TRBD2 | few | TGTGCCAGCACCCCGGGGACTAGCGATTACGAGCAGTACTTC | CASTPGTSDYEQYF
TRBJ2-5 | TRBV24-1 | - | few | TGTGCCACCAGTGATCCCCGGACACCACAGGGGACCCAGTACTTC | CATSDPRTPQGTQYF
TRBJ2-4 | TRBV10-2 | - | - | TGCGCCAGCAGTGTTCAGGGCAAAAACATTCAGTACTTC | CASSVQGKNIQYF
TRBJ2-7 | TRBV27 | TRBD1 | - | TGTGCCAGCAGCCGGGACAGGGTTCCCTACGAGCAGTACTTC | CASSRDRVPYEQYF
TRBJ2-6 | TRBV6-1 | - | - | TGTGCCAGCAGCCCAGAATGGGATTCTGGGGCCAACGTCCTGACTTTC | CASSPEWDSGANVLTF
TRBJ2-5 | TRBV6-2/TRBV6-3 | - | few | TGTGCCAGCAGTACCCCTGGGACTCCGGAAATCGAGACCCAGTACTTC | CASSTPGTPEIETQYF
TRBJ2-2 | TRBV10-3 | - | - | TGTGCCATCAGTGAATCAAGTGTAGGGGCCGGGGAGCTGTTTTTT | CAISESSVGAGELFF
TRBJ2-3 | TRBV5-1 | TRBD2 | few | TGCGCCAGCGAGGGAGGGAGAGGGACAGATACGCAGTATTTT | CASEGGRGTDTQYF
TRBJ1-3 | TRBV7-9 | - | - | TGTGCCAGCAGCTTAGCGTGGGCGAGGACCGGAAATACCATATATTTT | CASSLAWARTGNTIYF
TRBJ1-2 | TRBV9 | - | - | TGTGCCAGCAGCGTAGCTGAAAAGGCTAACTATGGCTACACCTTC | CASSVAEKANYGYTF
TRBJ2-1 | TRBV20-1 | - | - | TGCAGTGCGTATCGGCGGGCGGACAATTACAATGAGCAGTTCTTC | CSAYRRADNYNEQFF
TRBJ1-5 | TRBV20-1 | TRBD1 | few | TGCAGTGCTAGTGACAGGGGCTATCAGCCCCAGCATTTT | CSASDRGYQPQHF
TRBJ2-2 | TRBV24-1 | - | - | TGTGCCACCAGTGGACTAGGGGGGACAACTAACACCGGGGAGCTGTTTTTT | CATSGLGGTTNTGELFF
TRBJ1-6 | TRBV12-3/TRBV12-4 | - | - | TGTGCCAGCAGTTTACACTCACCCCTCCACTTT | CASSLHSPLHF
TRBJ2-5 | TRBV12-3/TRBV12-4 | TRBD2 | few | TGTGCCAGCAGCCCTAGCGGGAGGGCGGGGGAGACCCAGTACTTC | CASSPSGRAGETQYF
TRBJ2-5 | TRBV11-2 | TRBD1 | - | TGTGCCAGCAGCCTTGGGACAGGGGGCCGGGGTATCCAGGAGACCCAGTACTTC | CASSLGTGGRGIQETQYF
TRBJ1-1 | TRBV27 | - | many | TGTGCCAGCAGTGTCACAGGTGGTAACACTGAAGCTTTCTTT | CASSVTGGNTEAFF
TRBJ2-5 | TRBV19 | TRBD1 | - | TGTGCCAGTAGTCCCCGGGACAGGGTGAGAGAGACCCAGTACTTC | CASSPRDRVRETQYF
TRBJ2-5 | TRBV14 | TRBD1 | few | TGTGCCAGCGCCGGGACAGGGAGGGCCCAAGAGACCCAGTACTTC | CASAGTGRAQETQYF
TRBJ1-6 | TRBV20-1 | TRBD1 | - | TGCAGTGCTAGGGCCGGGACAGTAAATTCACCCCTCCACTTT | CSARAGTVNSPLHF
TRBJ2-2 | TRBV5-1 | - | few | TGCGCCAGCAGCTTGGAGTATTCCCCTGCCTGGGAGCTGTTTTTT | CASSLEYSPAWELFF
TRBJ2-7 | TRBV5-1 | - | - | TGCGCCAGCAGCATAAGACTGGGATACGAGCAGTACTTC | CASSIRLGYEQYF
TRBJ2-1 | TRBV5-4 | TRBD2 | few | TGTGCCAGCAGGTACCCGGGACTAGCCTCCAATGAGCAGTTCTTC | CASRYPGLASNEQFF
TRBJ2-3 | TRBV5-1 | TRBD2 | - | TGCGCCAGCAACCCTAGCGGGCATAGCACAGATACGCAGTATTTT | CASNPSGHSTDTQYF
TRBJ1-1 | TRBV20-1 | - | many | TGCAGTGCTAGAGATACTTCGGGGGCGATGGAGAACACTGAAGCTTTCTTT | CSARDTSGAMENTEAFF
TRBJ2-3 | TRBV5-5 | - | few | TGTGCCAGCACATCTGTAAGTTCAGATACGCAGTATTTT | CASTSVSSDTQYF
TRBJ2-3 | TRBV7-8 | - | - | TGTGCCAGCAGCTTAAGGGCCGTAGATACGCAGTATTTT | CASSLRAVDTQYF
TRBJ2-1 | TRBV7-2 | TRBD2 | few | TGTGCCAGCAGCTTGCGGGACTACCGCTCCTACAATGAGCAGTTCTTC | CASSLRDYRSYNEQFF
TRBJ2-1 | TRBV5-1 | - | many | TGCGCCAGCAGCCCACTGGGGGACTTGGGACTCAATGAGCAGTTCTTC | CASSPLGDLGLNEQFF
TRBJ1-2 | TRBV7-9 | - | few | TGTGCCAGCGGTCTAAACTATGGCTACACCTTC | CASGLNYGYTF
TRBJ2-5 | TRBV4-3 | - | - | TGCGCCAGCAGCCAAGACGTGGGGTTACGTCGAGAGACCCAGTACTTC | CASSQDVGLRRETQYF
TRBJ2-5 | TRBV11-2 | TRBD1 | many | TGTGCCAGCAGCTTCCCGGGACAGAAAGAGACCCAGTACTTC | CASSFPGQKETQYF
TRBJ1-4 | TRBV20-1 | TRBD1 | few | TGCAGTGCTGGGGACAGGGGACGTGAAAAACTGTTTTTT | CSAGDRGREKLFF
TRBJ2-7 | TRBV7-2 | - | - | TGTGCCAGCAGCTTAGGGGAAGTTGGGGCCTACGAGCAGTACTTC | CASSLGEVGAYEQYF
TRBJ2-1 | TRBV30 | - | - | TGTGCCTGGGACAGGAAGTACAATGAGCAGTTCTTC | CAWDRKYNEQFF
TRBJ1-1 | TRBV29-1 | - | few | TGCAGCGGCTGTAAGAGTCTGAACACTGAAGCTTTCTTT | CSGCKSLNTEAFF
TRBJ1-6 | TRBV10-2 | TRBD1 | few | TGCGCCAGCCAACCCGGGACAGGGGGCAGTTCACCCCTCCACTTT | CASQPGTGGSSPLHF